The clone carrying this T cell receptor beta chain appeared many times. Its antigen remains unidentified. In making diagnoses, clinical symptoms, serum thyroxine and TRAb, thyroid ultrasound and orbital computed tomography were all used. Trimming cost V 0 bases and J 2 bases, with 8 bases left between them. Germline CDR1 reads MNHEY; CDR2 reads SMNVEV (reference sequence). The CDR3 runs 15 residues. These data are taken from a study of T cells in Graves' hyperthyroidism and ophthalmopathy. Overall study results and limits: Onset of ophthalmopathy came a median 6.5 months after the model predicted it.

The TCR beta CDR3 regions underwent amplification using RNA transcripts as the source. HTBI primers were used for first-round RT-PCR of the TCR CDR3. TCRdb reprocessed the multiplex PCR reads via MiXCR and lists one record per CDR3 protein. This repertoire shows over 200,000 distinct CDR3 sequences, approximately 15% found once; its top ten account for about 14%. The source is a middle-aged woman with Graves' hyperthyroidism that later progressed to Graves' ophthalmopathy. Specimen: blood. This chain links TRBV27 with TRBJ1-5; the D is unclear. CDR3 protein: CASSLSGMGNQPQHF. CDR3 DNA: TGTGCCAGCAGTTTATCGGGGATGGGCAATCAGCCCCAGCATTTT.